This T cell receptor beta chain was observed in a study of blood T cell repertoires in COVID-19. Across the whole study: Acute and convalescent COVID-19 samples came from the United States, Italy and Spain. The cDNA or gDNA used as material had been derived from T cells, B-cell-depleted T cells, or PBMCs.

Trimming cost V 1 base and J 1 base, with 11 bases left between them. Germline V gene data show CDR1 as SGHDN and CDR2 as FVKESK. The CDR3 spans 16 residues. Under the authors' procedure: How many nucleated cells were present was estimated from reference gene primer amplification. Assay: immunoSEQ multiplex PCR; the TCRdb copy retains only in-frame clones and omits some. Clone size and the V and J calls come from that table; the DNA yielded D and trimming. The sample yields around 260,000 clones, around 80% seen once. The chain couples TRBV14 to TRBJ1-3; a possible D gene is TRBD1 (5 bases). The receptor was isolated from a man between 60 and 75 years old with acute or convalescent COVID-19. The sequenced sample was peripheral blood. CDR3 protein: CASSQAGGGSGNTIYF. The CDR3, as DNA: TGTGCCAGCAGCCAAGCTGGCGGGGGATCTGGAAACACCATATATTTT.